This T cell receptor beta chain was recorded in a study of cytomegalovirus exposure and HLA in healthy donors. Study at large: The roughly 120 validation repertoires used the same platform as the 666 first-cohort repertoires, a later analysis reported. Study-wide points: According to a later analysis, TCR clusters from the first cohort tended to co-occur in the 120 or so validation repertoires.

The donors were members of the validation cohort comprising approximately 110 subjects, separate from the roughly 700-subject first cohort. Trimming at V came to 1 base and at J to 0 bases, leaving 10 bases not matched to a gene. CDR1 SGDLS and CDR2 YYNGEE come from the germline V gene. The CDR3 totals 18 residues. Points on this clone: No antigen is known for it.

Profiling relied on immunoSEQ multiplex PCR, and the TCRdb table lists in-frame clones only, not all of them. The repertoire holds 80,000 to 95,000 clones, with 90% to 97% as singletons. Sequencing was performed on PBMCs. The clonotype comes from a woman under 30 in good health and CMV-seronegative. J is TRBJ2-1 and V is TRBV9; TRBD2 agrees at 7 bases. The CDR3 protein is CASSVTISGSSSYNEQFF. CDR3 in DNA: TGTGCCAGCAGCGTAACCATTAGCGGGTCTAGCTCCTACAATGAGCAGTTCTTC.